Following are 28 T cell receptor beta chains from one sample sequenced in a study of radiotherapy plus CTLA-4 blockade in lung cancer. Clones were read by immunoSEQ multiplex PCR, and TCRdb kept only the in-frame ones, dropping some. The sample includes 65,000 to 100,000 clones, around 86% of them seen just once. The starting material was peripheral blood, obtained from a patient treated with radiotherapy plus ipilimumab. These receptor sequences come from a human donor with non-small cell lung cancer who had stable disease on radiotherapy plus ipilimumab.

This clone has only a few counts. The chain joins TRBV6-5 to TRBJ2-7; D is unclear. The V end lost 0 bases, the J end lost 6 bases, and 15 bases lay between the germline ends. The CDR3 length is 15 residues. In germline, CDR1 is MNHEY, CDR2 SVGAGI. Here the CDR3 DNA reads TGTGCCAGCAGTTACTCCCGCAGTAATTCGCTCGAGCAGTACTTC. Its protein product is CASSYSRSNSLEQYF.

The J gene is TRBJ1-5, the V gene TRBV9; maybe TRBD1 (5 bases). The CDR3 extends over 16 amino acids. Germline CDR1 reads SGDLS; CDR2 reads YYNGEE. The V end was cut by 3 bases, the J end by 6 bases, with 19 bases between. In nucleotides, the CDR3 is TGTGCCAGCAGCGAGAGAATGGGGGTAATCCGTCAGCCCCAGCATTTT. The encoded protein is CASSERMGVIRQPQHF.

The chain has TRBV5-1 and TRBJ2-1, with TRBD1 identical over 7 bases. The V gene end was trimmed by 0 bases and the J gene end by 2 bases; junction bases not matched to a gene: 2. Germline CDR1 reads SGHRS; CDR2 reads YFSETQ. This CDR3 is built from 15 residues. For the CDR3, the DNA is TGCGCCAGCAGCTTGGCACAGGGGCCCTACAATGAGCAGTTCTTC. Translated: CASSLAQGPYNEQFF.

This clone was detected once. V usage is TRBV28 and J usage is TRBJ2-2, with TRBD2 identical over 7 bases. Trimming took 6 bases from V and 5 from J; bases not matched to a gene: 6. The CDR3 contains 14 residues. CDR1 is MDHEN and CDR2 is SYDVKM in the germline V gene. CDR3 loop: CASRPSGWTGELFF. The CDR3 DNA is TGTGCCAGCAGACCTAGCGGTTGGACCGGGGAGCTGTTTTTT.

This chain links TRBV28 with TRBJ1-1; D might be TRBD1 (6 bases). Germline CDR1 reads MDHEN; CDR2 reads SYDVKM. V was cut by 5 bases and J by 11 bases, with 21 bases left in between. The CDR3 consists of 14 residues. This chain's CDR3 is CASSALGGGHGAFF. The CDR3 coding sequence is TGTGCCAGCAGTGCCCTGGGGGGCGGTCATGGGGCTTTCTTT. Variable domain in full (rest from reference TRBV28 and TRBJ1-1): DVKVTQSSRYLVKRTGEKVFLECVQDMDHENMFWYRQDPGLGLRLIYFSYDVKMKEKGDIPEGYSVSREKKERFSLILESASTNQTSMYLCASSALGGGHGAFFGQGTRLTVV.

The rearrangement uses TRBV5-6 and TRBJ2-7; D not resolved. The V gene's germline CDR1 is SGHDT and CDR2 YYEEEE. The length of the CDR3 is 14 residues. V shed 2 bases and J shed 5 bases, with 14 bases lying between them. The CDR3: CASSLSMFVHEQYF. CDR3 coding DNA: TGTGCCAGCAGCTTATCAATGTTCGTCCACGAGCAGTACTTC.

The chain has TRBV4-1 and TRBJ1-1; maybe TRBD1 (5 bases). This CDR3 is built from 17 residues. V lost 1 base to trimming and J lost 0 bases, with 15 bases between them. From germline, CDR1 is MGHRA and CDR2 YSYEKL. CDR3 bases: TGCGCCAGCAGCCAAGGGAGGGGTGATTTAATGAACACTGAAGCTTTCTTT. This sequence encodes CASSQGRGDLMNTEAFF.

The rearrangement links TRBV5-1 to TRBJ2-5, with D perhaps matching TRBD1 or TRBD2 (5 bases each). V lost 0 bases and J 5 bases, leaving 14 bases between the germline ends. This CDR3 spans 15 amino acids. The germline V gene has CDR1 SGHRS and CDR2 YFSETQ. CDR3 coding DNA: TGCGCCAGCAGCTTGGAGGGGACCACGTGGGAGACCCAGTACTTC. Translating it yields CASSLEGTTWETQYF.

The chain uses TRBV6-5 and TRBJ2-1, with 9 bases lining up with TRBD2. CDR1 is MNHEY and CDR2 is SVGAGI in the germline V gene. The CDR3 runs 16 residues. J gave up 8 bases and V 0 bases, and 8 bases lay outside the gene matches. The CDR3 sequence: CASSYSRGRAFDEQFF. The CDR3 DNA reads TGTGCCAGCAGTTACTCCCGCGGGAGGGCCTTCGATGAGCAGTTCTTC.

On this clone itself: At one end, the junction sequence differs from germline, possibly due to a read error. In the same sample, other DNA sequences code for this CDR3. CDR3 bases: TGTGCAAGCAGCTTTGGACAGGCTGCTGGAAACACCATATATTTT. It translates to CASSFGQAAGNTIYF. The V call is TRBV7-9, the J call TRBJ1-3, with 7 bases identical to TRBD1. From germline, CDR1 is SEHNR and CDR2 FQNEAQ (reference sequence). The CDR3 spans 15 residues.

This clone appeared once. The chain couples TRBV7-9 to TRBJ1-5, with 9 bases matching TRBD1. There are 16 residues in the CDR3. V was clipped by 5 bases and J by 6 bases; unmatched bases: 11. Germline V lookup: CDR1 SEHNR, CDR2 FQNEAQ (reference sequence). CDR3 residues: CASSPPGTGGFQPQHF. The CDR3, as DNA: TGTGCCAGCAGCCCACCTGGCACAGGGGGCTTTCAGCCCCAGCATTTT.

The V call is TRBV30, the J call TRBJ2-5, with 8 bases fitting TRBD2. CDR3 size: 13 residues. The germline gives CDR1 GTSNPN, CDR2 SVGIG (reference sequence). V lost 4 bases and J lost 4; bases outside the gene matches: 5. The CDR3 region has the DNA TGTGCCTGGACGGGGGGGCTGGGAGAGACCCAGTACTTC. Its translation is CAWTGGLGETQYF.

This chain uses TRBV4-2 with TRBJ2-1, with 12 nucleotides matching TRBD2. V lost 0 bases, J lost 6 bases, and 3 bases stayed unmatched. There are 16 residues in the CDR3. Looked up from germline, CDR1 is LGHNA and CDR2 is YNFKEQ. The DNA for the CDR3 is TGTGCCAGCAGCCAAGATCTAGCGGGGGGGGTCAATGAGCAGTTCTTC. It encodes CASSQDLAGGVNEQFF.

The gene calls are TRBV28 and TRBJ2-2, with 9 positions matching TRBD1. The CDR3 extends over 13 amino acids. Germline-derived CDR1 and CDR2 are MDHEN and SYDVKM. The junction had 1 base not matched to a gene; V was cut back by 5 bases and J by 6 bases. CDR3: CASSTGGSGELFF. DNA of the CDR3: TGTGCCAGCAGTACAGGGGGCTCCGGGGAGCTGTTTTTT.

This clone was detected only once. The chain has TRBV2 and TRBJ2-1; 7 nucleotides agree with TRBD2. Trimming cost V 5 bases and J 0 bases; bases outside gene matches: 7. The germline V gene has CDR1 SNHLY and CDR2 FYNNEI. This CDR3 is 16 amino acids long. CDR3 DNA: TGTGCCAGCAGTCCTGTACTAGCGAGCTCCTACAATGAGCAGTTCTTC. Its protein is CASSPVLASSYNEQFF.

The V and J genes are TRBV28 and TRBJ2-7; no definite D call. V was clipped by 2 bases and J by 5 bases, with 7 bases between them. CDR1 is MDHEN and CDR2 is SYDVKM in the germline V gene. The CDR3 consists of 12 residues. DNA for the CDR3: TGTGCCAGCAGTTTAAGGGTCCACGAGCAGTACTTC. This translates into CASSLRVHEQYF.

The rearrangement uses TRBV25-1 and TRBJ2-5; D is unresolved. Germline V gene data show CDR1 as MGHDK and CDR2 as SYGVNS. This CDR3 contains 16 residues. V dropped 3 bases and J dropped 2 bases, with 16 bases sitting between them. In DNA form, the CDR3 reads TGTGCCAGCAGTGATCCCCCCGTAGGGCGACAAGAGACCCAGTACTTC. This codes for CASSDPPVGRQETQYF.

This clone was seen more than once but under ten times. The DNA for the CDR3 is TGTGCCAGCAGCGACGGGGACCGCCGCTCTGGGGCCAACGTCCTGACTTTC. This codes for CASSDGDRRSGANVLTF. The chain is built from TRBV5-5 and TRBJ2-6; the D gene could be TRBD1 or TRBD2 (5 bases each). The CDR3 extends over 17 amino acids. Trimming shortened V by 4 bases and J by 0 bases, and 14 bases separated the two germline ends. Germline values: CDR1 SGHKS, CDR2 YYEKEE (reference sequence).

The rearrangement joins TRBV5-1 to TRBJ1-6, with 10 bases aligning to TRBD1. The germline V gene has CDR1 SGHRS and CDR2 YFSETQ. V was clipped by 0 bases and J by 6 bases; unmatched bases: 6. The CDR3 extends over 17 amino acids. The CDR3 region has the DNA TGCGCCAGCAGCTTGGTCGGGACAGGGGCAATTAATTCACCCCTCCACTTT. Encoded protein: CASSLVGTGAINSPLHF.

The chain is built from TRBV9 and TRBJ2-3; no definite D call. This CDR3 is 12 amino acids long. V was pared by 0 bases and J by 6 bases, with 5 bases between. Germline loops: CDR1 SGDLS, CDR2 YYNGEE. The CDR3 bases are TGTGCCAGCAGCGTAGCTATGGATACGCAGTATTTT. Protein sequence: CASSVAMDTQYF. Full variable domain (remainder filled in from reference TRBV9 and TRBJ2-3): DSGVTQTPKHLITATGQRVTLRCSPRSGDLSVYWYQQSLDQGLQFLIQYYNGEERAKGNILERFSAQQFPDLHSELNLSSLELGDSALYFCASSVAMDTQYFGPGTRLTVL.

The V and J genes are TRBV15 and TRBJ2-2; the match to TRBD1 covers 7 bases. CDR3 length: 17 residues. The junction had 8 bases not matched to a gene; V was cut back by 0 bases and J by 4 bases. CDR1 and CDR2 (germline): LNHNV, YYDKDF (reference sequence). The CDR3 loop reads CATSRDPPGQLTGELFF. The CDR3 DNA reads TGTGCCACCAGCAGAGACCCCCCGGGACAGCTCACCGGGGAGCTGTTTTTT.

The chain uses TRBV6-1 and TRBJ1-4; D may be TRBD1 (6 bases). CDR3 length: 14 residues. Germline lookup yields CDR1 MNHNS and CDR2 SASEGT. The V end was cut by 1 base, the J end by 5 bases, with 8 bases between. CDR3 loop: CASSEVQGNEKLFF. Written as DNA, the CDR3 is TGTGCCAGCAGTGAAGTTCAGGGGAATGAAAAACTGTTTTTT.

The DNA of the CDR3 is TGTGCCAGCAGTCCCCTGGGGACCTATGGCTACACCTTC. Protein sequence: CASSPLGTYGYTF. This sequence joins TRBV27 and TRBJ1-2; possibly TRBD1 for D (5 bases). The germline V gene has CDR1 MNHEY and CDR2 SMNVEV (reference sequence). V lost 5 bases and J lost 4, with 11 bases in between. The CDR3 length is 13 residues.

The rearrangement uses TRBV6-6 and TRBJ2-3, with D unclear. The V end was cut by 4 bases, the J end by 6 bases, with 11 bases between. This CDR3 region has 13 residues. Looked up from germline, CDR1 is MNHNY and CDR2 is SVGAGI (reference sequence). Here the CDR3 reads CASSFLGEDTQYF. In nucleotides, the CDR3 is TGTGCCAGCAGTTTCCTCGGTGAGGATACGCAGTATTTT.

The J gene is TRBJ2-7, the V gene TRBV29-1; no reliable D call. The length of the CDR3 is 13 residues. Trimming removed 4 bases from V and 0 bases from J, with 10 bases in between. CDR1 is SQVTM and CDR2 is ANQGSEA in the germline V gene. The CDR3 region is CSVGAESSYEQYF. DNA of the CDR3: TGCAGCGTTGGGGCGGAAAGCTCCTACGAGCAGTACTTC.

This chain uses TRBV6-1 with TRBJ1-2, with a weak D call TRBD1 (5 bases). This CDR3 has 13 residues. CDR1 MNHNS and CDR2 SASEGT come from the germline V gene. Deletions cut 6 bases from V and 8 bases from J, with 16 bases between. The CDR3 DNA follows: TGTGCCAGCAGATCCGGGACCCCCCCGGGCTACACCTTC. It specifies CASRSGTPPGYTF.

This rearrangement joins TRBV6-5 to TRBJ1-1; D uncertain. There are 13 residues in the CDR3. Trimming stripped 2 bases from V and 3 bases from J, with 7 bases between. Germline V lookup: CDR1 MNHEY, CDR2 SVGAGI. Here the CDR3 DNA reads TGTGCCAGCAGTTACGGGAGGGACACTGAAGCTTTCTTT. This sequence encodes CASSYGRDTEAFF.

The V and J genes are TRBV30 and TRBJ2-4; D is uncertain. Trimming stripped 3 bases from V and 0 bases from J, with 15 bases between. The CDR3 has 16 amino acids. Germline V gene lookup returns CDR1 GTSNPN and CDR2 SVGIG (reference sequence). The CDR3 DNA is TGTGCCTGGAGCGGGCCTACATTACTAGCCAAAAACATTCAGTACTTC. Translated, it gives CAWSGPTLLAKNIQYF.